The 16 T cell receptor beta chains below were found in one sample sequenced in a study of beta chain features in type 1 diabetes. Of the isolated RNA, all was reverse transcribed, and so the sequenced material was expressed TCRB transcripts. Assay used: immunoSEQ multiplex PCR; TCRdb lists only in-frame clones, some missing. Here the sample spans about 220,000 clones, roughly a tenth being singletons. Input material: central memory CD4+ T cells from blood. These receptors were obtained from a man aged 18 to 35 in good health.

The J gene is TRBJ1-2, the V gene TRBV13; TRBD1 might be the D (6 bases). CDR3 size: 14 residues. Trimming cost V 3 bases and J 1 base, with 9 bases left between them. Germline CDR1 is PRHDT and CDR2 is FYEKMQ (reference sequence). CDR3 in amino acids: CASSFNRVNYGYTF. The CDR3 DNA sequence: TGTGCCAGCAGCTTCAACAGGGTTAACTATGGCTACACCTTC.

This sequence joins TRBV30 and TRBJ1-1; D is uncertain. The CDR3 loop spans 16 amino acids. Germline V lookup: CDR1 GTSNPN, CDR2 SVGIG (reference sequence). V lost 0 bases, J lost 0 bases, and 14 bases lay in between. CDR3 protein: CAWSVRVGQMNTEAFF. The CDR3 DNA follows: TGTGCCTGGAGTGTAAGAGTTGGGCAAATGAACACTGAAGCTTTCTTT.

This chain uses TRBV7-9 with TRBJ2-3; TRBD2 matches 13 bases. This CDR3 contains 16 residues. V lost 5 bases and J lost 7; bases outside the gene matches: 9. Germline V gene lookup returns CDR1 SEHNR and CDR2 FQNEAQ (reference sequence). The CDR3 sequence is CASSRMTSGRRYTQYF. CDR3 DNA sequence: TGTGCCAGCAGCAGAATGACTAGCGGGAGGCGATATACGCAGTATTTT. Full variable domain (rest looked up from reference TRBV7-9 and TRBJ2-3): DTGVSQNPRHKITKRGQNVTFRCDPISEHNRLYWYRQTLGQGPEFLTYFQNEAQLEKSRLLSDRFSAERPKGSFSTLEIQRTEQGDSAMYLCASSRMTSGRRYTQYFGPGTRLTVL.

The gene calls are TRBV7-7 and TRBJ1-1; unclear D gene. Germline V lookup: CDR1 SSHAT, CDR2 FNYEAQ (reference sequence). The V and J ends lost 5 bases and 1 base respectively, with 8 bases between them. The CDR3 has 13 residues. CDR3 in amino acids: CASSRQPNTEAFF. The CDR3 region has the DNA TGTGCCAGCAGCCGTCAGCCGAACACTGAAGCTTTCTTT.

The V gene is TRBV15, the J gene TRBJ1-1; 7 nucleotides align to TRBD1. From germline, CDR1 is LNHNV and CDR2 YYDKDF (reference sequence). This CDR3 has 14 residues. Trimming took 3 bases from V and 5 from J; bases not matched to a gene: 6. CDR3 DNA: TGTGCCACCAGCAGGTTACAGGGGAGAACTGAAGCTTTCTTT. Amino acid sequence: CATSRLQGRTEAFF.

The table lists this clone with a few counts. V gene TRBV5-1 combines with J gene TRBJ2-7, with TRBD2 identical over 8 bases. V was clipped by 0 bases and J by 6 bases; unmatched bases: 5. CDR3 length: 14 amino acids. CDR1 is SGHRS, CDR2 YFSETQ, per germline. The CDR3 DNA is TGCGCCAGCAGCTTGGTGGGACTAGTGGGCGAGCAGTACTTC. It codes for CASSLVGLVGEQYF.

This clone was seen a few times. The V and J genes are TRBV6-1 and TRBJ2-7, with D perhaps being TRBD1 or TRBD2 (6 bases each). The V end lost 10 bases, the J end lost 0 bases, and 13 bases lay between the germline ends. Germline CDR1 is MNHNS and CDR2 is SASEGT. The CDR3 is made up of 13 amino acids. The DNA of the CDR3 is TGTGCCACGGGGGCCTCGGGCTCCTACGAGCAGTACTTC. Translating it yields CATGASGSYEQYF.

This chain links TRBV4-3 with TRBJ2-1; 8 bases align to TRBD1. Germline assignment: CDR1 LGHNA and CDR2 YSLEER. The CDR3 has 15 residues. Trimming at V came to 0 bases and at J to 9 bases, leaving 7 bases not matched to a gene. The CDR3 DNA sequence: TGCGCCAGCAGCCAAGATCGGGCTGGACAGGGTGAGCAGTTCTTC. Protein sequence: CASSQDRAGQGEQFF.

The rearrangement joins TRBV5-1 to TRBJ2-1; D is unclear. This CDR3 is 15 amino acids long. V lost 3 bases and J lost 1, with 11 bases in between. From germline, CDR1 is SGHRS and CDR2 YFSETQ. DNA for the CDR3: TGCGCCAGCAGCTCCCGACCCGCATCCTACAATGAGCAGTTCTTC. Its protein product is CASSSRPASYNEQFF.

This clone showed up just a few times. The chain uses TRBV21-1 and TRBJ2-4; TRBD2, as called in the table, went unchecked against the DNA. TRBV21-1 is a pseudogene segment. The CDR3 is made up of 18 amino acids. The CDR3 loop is CASSTRRTSGLAKNIQYF. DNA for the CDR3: TGTGCCAGCAGCACCCGGCGGACTAGCGGGTTAGCCAAAAACATTCAGTACTTC.

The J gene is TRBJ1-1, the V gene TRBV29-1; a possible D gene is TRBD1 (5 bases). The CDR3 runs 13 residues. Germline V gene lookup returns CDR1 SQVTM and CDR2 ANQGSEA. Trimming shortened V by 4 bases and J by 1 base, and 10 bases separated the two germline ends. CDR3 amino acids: CSVVGQTNTEAFF. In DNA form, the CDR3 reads TGCAGCGTTGTGGGGCAGACGAACACTGAAGCTTTCTTT.

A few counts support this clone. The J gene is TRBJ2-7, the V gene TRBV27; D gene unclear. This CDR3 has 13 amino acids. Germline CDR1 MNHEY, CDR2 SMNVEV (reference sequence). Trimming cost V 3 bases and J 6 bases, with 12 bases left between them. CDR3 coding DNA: TGTGCCAGCAGTTTGACCCTACAGAGCGAGCAGTACTTC. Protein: CASSLTLQSEQYF.

The CDR3 protein is CASSDPGQSPEQYF. The CDR3 DNA is TGTGCCAGCAGTGATCCGGGACAGAGTCCCGAGCAGTACTTC. The chain links TRBV2 to TRBJ2-7; 7 bases align to TRBD1. Germline V CDR1 and CDR2: SNHLY, FYNNEI. The CDR3 contains 14 residues. Unmatched junction bases numbered 8, after V lost 3 bases and J lost 6 bases.

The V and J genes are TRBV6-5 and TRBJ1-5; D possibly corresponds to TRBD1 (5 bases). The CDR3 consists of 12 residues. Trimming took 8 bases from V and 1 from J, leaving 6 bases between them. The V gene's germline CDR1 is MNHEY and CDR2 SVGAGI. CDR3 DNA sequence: TGTGCCAGCCGGGACAGCAATCAGCCCCAGCATTTT. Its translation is CASRDSNQPQHF.

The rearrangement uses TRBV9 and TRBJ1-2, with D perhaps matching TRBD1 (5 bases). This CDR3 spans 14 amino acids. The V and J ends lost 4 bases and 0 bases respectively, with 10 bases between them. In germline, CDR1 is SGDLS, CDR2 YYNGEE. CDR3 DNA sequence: TGTGCCAGCAGCCTTGAAGGGGCTAACTATGGCTACACCTTC. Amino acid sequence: CASSLEGANYGYTF.

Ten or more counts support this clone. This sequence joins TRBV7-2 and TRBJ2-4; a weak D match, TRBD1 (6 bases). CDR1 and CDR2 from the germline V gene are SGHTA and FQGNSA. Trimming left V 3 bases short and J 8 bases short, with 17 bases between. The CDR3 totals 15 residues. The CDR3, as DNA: TGTGCCAGCAGCTTCGCCGGGACAACCGGCGACATTCAGTACTTC. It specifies CASSFAGTTGDIQYF. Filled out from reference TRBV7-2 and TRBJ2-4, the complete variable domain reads GAGVSQSPSNKVTEKGKDVELRCDPISGHTALYWYRQSLGQGLEFLIYFQGNSAPDKSGLPSDRFSAERTGGSVSTLTIQRTQQEDSAVYLCASSFAGTTGDIQYFGAGTRLSVL.